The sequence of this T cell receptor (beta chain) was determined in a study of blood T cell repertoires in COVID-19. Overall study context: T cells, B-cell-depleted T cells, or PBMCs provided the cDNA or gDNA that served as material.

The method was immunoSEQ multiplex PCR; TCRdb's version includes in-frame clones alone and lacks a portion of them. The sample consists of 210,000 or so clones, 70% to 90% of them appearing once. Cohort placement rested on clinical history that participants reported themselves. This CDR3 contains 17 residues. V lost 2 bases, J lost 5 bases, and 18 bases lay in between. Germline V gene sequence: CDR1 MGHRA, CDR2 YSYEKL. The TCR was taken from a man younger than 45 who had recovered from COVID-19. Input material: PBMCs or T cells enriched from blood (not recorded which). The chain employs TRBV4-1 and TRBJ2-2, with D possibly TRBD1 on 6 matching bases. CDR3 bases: TGCGCCAGCAGCCAACCCCGAGGGGGTAGTTGGACCGGGGAGCTGTTTTTT. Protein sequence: CASSQPRGGSWTGELFF.